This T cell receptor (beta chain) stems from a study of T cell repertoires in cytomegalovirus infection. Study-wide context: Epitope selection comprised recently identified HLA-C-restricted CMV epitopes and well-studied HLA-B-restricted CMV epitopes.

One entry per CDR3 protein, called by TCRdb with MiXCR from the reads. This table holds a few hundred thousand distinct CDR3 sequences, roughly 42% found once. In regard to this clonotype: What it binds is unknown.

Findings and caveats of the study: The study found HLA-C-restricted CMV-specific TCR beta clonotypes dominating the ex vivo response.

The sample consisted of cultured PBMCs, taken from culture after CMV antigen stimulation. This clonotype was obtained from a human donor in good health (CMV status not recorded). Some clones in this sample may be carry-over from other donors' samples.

The CDR3 DNA follows: TGTGCCAGCAGCTTCGACCGGGACAGGGTTTACGAGCAGTACTTC. Translated, it gives CASSFDRDRVYEQYF. The genes are TRBV7-2 and TRBJ2-7, with 9 bases fitting TRBD1. Trimming took 3 bases from V and 4 from J; bases not matched to a gene: 7. Germline values: CDR1 SGHTA, CDR2 FQGNSA. This CDR3 is built from 15 residues.